The sequence of this T cell receptor beta chain was determined in a study of blood T cells in healthy people across ages. This clonotype appeared once. Drawing of peripheral blood yielded ten milliliters from each donor. Isolation per sample recovered at least 6.5 million PBMCs. With each sample, at least 6 micrograms of total RNA were extracted. The second PCR ran roughly 6 to 11 cycles with a sample-barcoded 5' primer and J-beta primers. The study obtained at least 2.5 million CDR3-containing paired-end reads from every sample. TCRdb analysed the 5' RACE reads with MiXCR anew, one entry per CDR3 protein. Of 1.5 million to 2 million distinct CDR3 sequences listed, around 48% are singletons. The V gene lost 7 bases and the J gene lost 3 bases, with 9 bases spanning the gap. Germline CDR1 and CDR2: MNHEY and SVGAGI. CDR3 length equals 12 residues.

The sample was blood. The gene calls are TRBV6-5 and TRBJ1-2, with TRBD1 as a possible D gene (6 bases). This sequence was found in a woman in her thirties or forties in good health. CDR3 in DNA: TGTGCCAGCATGGGGACACACTATGGCTACACCTTC. It codes for CASMGTHYGYTF.